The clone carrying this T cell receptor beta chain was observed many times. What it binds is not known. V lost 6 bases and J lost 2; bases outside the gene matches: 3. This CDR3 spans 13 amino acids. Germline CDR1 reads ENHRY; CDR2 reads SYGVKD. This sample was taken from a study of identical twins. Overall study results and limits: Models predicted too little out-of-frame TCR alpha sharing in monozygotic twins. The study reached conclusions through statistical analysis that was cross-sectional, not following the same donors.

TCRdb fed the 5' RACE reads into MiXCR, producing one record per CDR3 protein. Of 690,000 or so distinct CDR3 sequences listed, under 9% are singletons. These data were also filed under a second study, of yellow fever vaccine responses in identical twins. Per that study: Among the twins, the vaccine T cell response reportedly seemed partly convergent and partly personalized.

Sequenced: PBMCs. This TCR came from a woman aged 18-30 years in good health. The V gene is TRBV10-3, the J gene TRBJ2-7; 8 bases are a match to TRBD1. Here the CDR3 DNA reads TGTGCCATCAGCTGGGACAGGACCTACGAGCAGTACTTC. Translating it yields CAISWDRTYEQYF.